This T cell receptor (beta chain) was profiled in a study of T cell changes during pregnancy in multiple sclerosis. CDR1 and CDR2 from the germline V gene are LGHNA and YNFKEQ. CDR3 length: 13 residues. Trimming took 6 bases from V and 5 from J, leaving 13 bases between them. Profiling relied on immunoSEQ multiplex PCR, and the TCRdb table lists in-frame clones only, not all of them. This repertoire shows 35,000 to 55,000 clones, less than 95% found once; its top ten account for over 0.45%. The chain recombines TRBV4-2 with TRBJ1-2; D call uncertain. Specimen: CD4+ T cells from peripheral blood mononuclear cells, collected in the third trimester of pregnancy. The origin of this receptor is a female donor with multiple sclerosis, enrolled in a pregnancy study. CDR3 region: CASSRPADYGYTF. The CDR3 nucleotides read TGTGCCAGCAGTCGGCCCGCGGATTATGGCTACACCTTC.